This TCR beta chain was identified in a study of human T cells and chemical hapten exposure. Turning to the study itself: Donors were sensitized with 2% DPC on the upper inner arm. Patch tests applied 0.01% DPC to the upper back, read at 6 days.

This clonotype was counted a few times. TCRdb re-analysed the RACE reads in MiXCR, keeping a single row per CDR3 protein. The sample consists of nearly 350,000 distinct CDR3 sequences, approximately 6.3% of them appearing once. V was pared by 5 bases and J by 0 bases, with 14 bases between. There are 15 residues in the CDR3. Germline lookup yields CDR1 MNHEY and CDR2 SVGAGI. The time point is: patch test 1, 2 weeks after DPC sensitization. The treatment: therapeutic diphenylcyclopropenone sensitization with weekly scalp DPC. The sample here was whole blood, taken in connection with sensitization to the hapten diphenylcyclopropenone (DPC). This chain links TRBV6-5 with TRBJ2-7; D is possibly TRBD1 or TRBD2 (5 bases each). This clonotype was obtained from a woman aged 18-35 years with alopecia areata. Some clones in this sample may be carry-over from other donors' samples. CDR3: CASSRDGWSSYEQYF. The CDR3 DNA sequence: TGTGCCAGCAGTCGGGACGGGTGGAGCTCCTACGAGCAGTACTTC.